This TCR beta chain was obtained from a study of T cells in Graves' hyperthyroidism and ophthalmopathy. Template material for amplifying TCR beta CDR3 regions consisted of RNA transcripts. Carried out on the TCR CDR3, a first-round RT-PCR used the HTBI primer set. A single record per CDR3 protein comes from TCRdb applying MiXCR to the multiplex PCR reads. The table includes about 130,000 distinct CDR3 sequences, approximately 20% detected once. The CDR3 has 17 residues. Between the trimmed V and J ends, which lost 4 bases and 0 bases, there was a span of 16 bases. Germline CDR1 is SGHRS and CDR2 is YFSETQ.

This TCR was sampled from a woman aged 45 to 65 with Graves' hyperthyroidism that later progressed to Graves' ophthalmopathy. Material: blood. The chain uses TRBV5-1 and TRBJ1-4; tentative D call: TRBD1 (6 bases). CDR3 nucleotides: TGCGCCAGCAGCCCCCTCATCAGGGGCGCAACTAATGAAAAACTGTTTTTT. Amino acids: CASSPLIRGATNEKLFF.